This is a list of T cell receptor beta chains from one sample in a study of long-term antiretroviral therapy in people with HIV. Produced via immunoSEQ multiplex PCR; TCRdb's table is partial and in-frame only. The sample lists around 23,000 clones; roughly 80% were seen once. The material was unsorted PBMCs, obtained 0.5 years before starting antiretroviral therapy. The receptors originated from a man aged 35 to 55 with HIV. Both conserved end residues are part of each CDR3. Each record gives: D gene, J gene, V gene, CDR3 length, CDR3 protein, CDR3 DNA. A D gene is named only where the DNA matches it firmly.

-	TRBJ2-7	TRBV4-1	19	CASSQDPTLTRDRKYEQYF	TGCGCCAGCAGCCAAGACCCCACCCTGACAAGGGATCGGAAATACGAGCAGTACTTC
-	TRBJ2-2	TRBV28	14	CASSLGQKTGELFF	TGTGCCAGCAGTTTGGGGCAGAAAACCGGGGAGCTGTTTTTT
-	TRBJ1-2	TRBV5-6	16	CASSLEQGRKGYGYTF	TGTGCCAGCAGCTTGGAGCAGGGAAGGAAGGGCTATGGCTACACCTTC
TRBD2	TRBJ2-5	TRBV2	14	CASTSGGLQETQYF	TGTGCCAGCACTAGCGGGGGGCTACAAGAGACCCAGTACTTC
TRBD1	TRBJ2-5	TRBV4-1	14	CASSLGQNQETQYF	TGCGCCAGCAGCCTGGGACAGAACCAAGAGACCCAGTACTTC
TRBD1	TRBJ1-2	TRBV5-3	15	CARSARDSSSYGYTF	TGTGCCAGAAGCGCCAGGGACAGCAGTTCCTATGGCTACACCTTC
-	TRBJ2-2	TRBV2	15	CASSEVLQGGGELFF	TGTGCCAGCAGTGAAGTCTTACAGGGCGGCGGGGAGCTGTTTTTT
TRBD1	TRBJ1-1	TRBV5-1	15	CASSRGQQVYTEAFF	TGCGCCAGCAGCAGGGGACAGCAGGTCTACACTGAAGCTTTCTTT
-	TRBJ2-7	TRBV5-4	16	CASSLLGSSRAYEQYF	TGTGCCAGCAGCTTGTTAGGGTCATCAAGGGCCTACGAGCAGTACTTC
-	TRBJ2-7	TRBV11-2	15	CASSSSGVIYYEQYF	TGTGCCAGCAGCTCCTCAGGGGTTATTTACTACGAGCAGTACTTC